The 4 T cell receptor beta chains given below trace back to one sample, sequenced in a study of T cell changes during pregnancy in multiple sclerosis. Produced via immunoSEQ multiplex PCR; TCRdb's table is partial and in-frame only. Of about 100,000 clones in the sample, 80% to 95% are singletons; the top ten hold over 0.65%. The material sequenced was peripheral blood, taken in the third trimester of pregnancy. Receptor source: a female donor in good health, enrolled as a control in a pregnancy study.

V is TRBV10-1 and J is TRBJ1-3, with D perhaps TRBD1 (6 bases). Trimming took 8 bases from V and 4 from J, leaving 15 bases between them. Germline assignment: CDR1 WNHNN and CDR2 SYGVQD (reference sequence). The CDR3 sequence is 14 residues long. The DNA of the CDR3 is TGCGCCAGCCCGAGGGTGGGGGCCGGAAACACCATATATTTT. Its translation: CASPRVGAGNTIYF.

CDR3 protein: CASSSRGFSSSYNSPLHF. Here the CDR3 DNA reads TGTGCCAGCAGCTCCCGGGGGTTTTCGAGCTCCTATAATTCACCCCTCCACTTT. The rearrangement links TRBV5-8 to TRBJ1-6; D may be TRBD1 (5 bases). V lost 3 bases, J lost 0 bases, and 16 bases lay in between. CDR1 is SGHTS, CDR2 YDEGEE, per germline. The CDR3 covers 18 residues.

J is TRBJ2-7 and V is TRBV7-9; 15 nucleotides align to TRBD2. Germline lookup yields CDR1 SEHNR and CDR2 FQNEAQ (reference sequence). J lost 2 bases, V lost 4 bases, and 9 bases had no gene match. This CDR3 region has 18 residues. The CDR3, as DNA: TGTGCCAGCAGCTCCGGACTAGCGGGGGGGCCATTCCCCTACGAGCAGTACTTC. It yields the protein CASSSGLAGGPFPYEQYF.

The V gene is TRBV2, the J gene TRBJ2-7; no clear D. The germline V and J ends were trimmed by 7 bases and 2 bases, with 12 bases remaining between them. The germline CDR1 and CDR2 sequences are SNHLY and FYNNEI. The CDR3 loop spans 13 amino acids. CDR3 amino acids: CASIGHRAYEQYF. The CDR3 region has the DNA TGTGCCAGCATCGGCCACAGAGCCTACGAGCAGTACTTC.